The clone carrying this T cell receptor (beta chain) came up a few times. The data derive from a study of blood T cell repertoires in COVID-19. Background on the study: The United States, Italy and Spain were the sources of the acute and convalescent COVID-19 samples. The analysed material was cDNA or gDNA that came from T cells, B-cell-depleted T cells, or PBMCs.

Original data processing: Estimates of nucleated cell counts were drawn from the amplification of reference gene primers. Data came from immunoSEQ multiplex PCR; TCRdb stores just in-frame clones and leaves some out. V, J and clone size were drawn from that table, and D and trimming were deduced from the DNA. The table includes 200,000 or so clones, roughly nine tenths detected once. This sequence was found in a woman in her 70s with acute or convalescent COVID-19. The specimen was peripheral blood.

The CDR3, as DNA: TGTGCCAGCTCACCACCCAGGGCCCCGGGAGCCTTCAACATTCAGTACTTC. As protein: CASSPPRAPGAFNIQYF. The chain uses TRBV18 and TRBJ2-4; weak D call: TRBD2 (6 bases). V lost 0 bases and J lost 7, with 19 bases in between. Germline-derived CDR1 and CDR2 are KGHSH and LQKENI. The CDR3 runs to 17 residues.